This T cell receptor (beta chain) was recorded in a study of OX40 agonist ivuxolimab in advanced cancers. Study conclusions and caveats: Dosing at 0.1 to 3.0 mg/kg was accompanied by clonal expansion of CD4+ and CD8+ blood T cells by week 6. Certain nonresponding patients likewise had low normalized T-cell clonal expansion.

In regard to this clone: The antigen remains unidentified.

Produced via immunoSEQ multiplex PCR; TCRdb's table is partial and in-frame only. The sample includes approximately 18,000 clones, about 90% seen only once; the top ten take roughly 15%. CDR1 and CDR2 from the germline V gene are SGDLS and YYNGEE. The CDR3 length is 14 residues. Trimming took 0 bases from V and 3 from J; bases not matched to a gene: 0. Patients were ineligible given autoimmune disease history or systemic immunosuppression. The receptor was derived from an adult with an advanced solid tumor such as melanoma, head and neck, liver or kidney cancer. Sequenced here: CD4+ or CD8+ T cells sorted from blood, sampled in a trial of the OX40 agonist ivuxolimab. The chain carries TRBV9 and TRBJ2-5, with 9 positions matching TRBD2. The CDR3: CASSVGGREETQYF. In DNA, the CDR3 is TGTGCCAGCAGCGTAGGCGGGAGGGAAGAGACCCAGTACTTC. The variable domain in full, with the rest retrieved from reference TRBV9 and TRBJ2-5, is DSGVTQTPKHLITATGQRVTLRCSPRSGDLSVYWYQQSLDQGLQFLIQYYNGEERAKGNILERFSAQQFPDLHSELNLSSLELGDSALYFCASSVGGREETQYFGPGTRLLVL.